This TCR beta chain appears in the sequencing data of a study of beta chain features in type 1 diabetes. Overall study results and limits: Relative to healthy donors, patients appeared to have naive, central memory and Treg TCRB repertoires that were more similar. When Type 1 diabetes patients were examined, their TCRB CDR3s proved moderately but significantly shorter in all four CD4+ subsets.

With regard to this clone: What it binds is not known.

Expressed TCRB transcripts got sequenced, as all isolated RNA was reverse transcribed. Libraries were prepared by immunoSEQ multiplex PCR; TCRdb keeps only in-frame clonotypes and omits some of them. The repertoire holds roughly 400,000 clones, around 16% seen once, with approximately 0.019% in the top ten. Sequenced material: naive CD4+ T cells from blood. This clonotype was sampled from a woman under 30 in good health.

The CDR3 loop reads CASSLLAGPGTGELFF. DNA of the CDR3: TGTGCCAGTAGTCTGCTAGCGGGGCCAGGGACCGGGGAGCTGTTTTTT. This chain joins TRBV19 and TRBJ2-2; 9 bases map to TRBD2. The CDR3 totals 16 residues. Germline trimming cut 5 bases from V and 5 bases from J; bases unmatched to any gene: 9. Germline V gene data show CDR1 as LNHDA and CDR2 as SQIVND (reference sequence).